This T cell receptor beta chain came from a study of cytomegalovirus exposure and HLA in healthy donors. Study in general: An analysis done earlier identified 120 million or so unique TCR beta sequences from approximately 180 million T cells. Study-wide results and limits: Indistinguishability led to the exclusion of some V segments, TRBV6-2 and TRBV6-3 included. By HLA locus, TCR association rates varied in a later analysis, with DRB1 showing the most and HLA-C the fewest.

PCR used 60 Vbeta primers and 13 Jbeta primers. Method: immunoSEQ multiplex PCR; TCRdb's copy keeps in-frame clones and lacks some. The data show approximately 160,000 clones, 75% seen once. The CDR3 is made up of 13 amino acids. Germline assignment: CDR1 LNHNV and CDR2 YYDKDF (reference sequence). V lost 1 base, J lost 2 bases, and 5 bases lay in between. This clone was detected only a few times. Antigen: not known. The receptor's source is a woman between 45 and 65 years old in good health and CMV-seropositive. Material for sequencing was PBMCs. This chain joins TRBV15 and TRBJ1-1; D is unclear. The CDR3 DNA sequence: TGTGCCACCAGCAGAGGGCCCAACACTGAAGCTTTCTTT. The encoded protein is CATSRGPNTEAFF.